The rows below give T cell receptor beta chains drawn from one sample of a study of T cell changes during pregnancy in multiple sclerosis. Assay used: immunoSEQ multiplex PCR; TCRdb lists only in-frame clones, some missing. The repertoire includes 48,000 or so clones, 88% of them detected once, and 1% to 1.5% sits in the top ten. The sequenced sample was CD4+ T cells from peripheral blood mononuclear cells, obtained in the second trimester of pregnancy. The receptors shown here come from a female donor with multiple sclerosis, enrolled in a pregnancy study. The CDR3 runs from the conserved cysteine through the conserved F or W. Each record gives: V gene, J gene, clone size, CDR3 protein. Expanded clones are given a class, and other clones once, few, many or no size at all.

TRBV7-2	TRBJ1-1	-	CASSLAQNTEAFF
TRBV10-3	TRBJ2-2	-	CAISELQGRTGELFF
TRBV6-1	TRBJ1-2	few	CASVKTGGHYGYTF
TRBV7-9	TRBJ2-3	-	CASSWTGAGTDTQYF
TRBV20-1	TRBJ2-1	once	CSAPTGGRQFF
TRBV10-3	TRBJ2-2	-	CAISDSDRHTGELFF
TRBV28	TRBJ2-1	once	CASSLGDNHNEQFF
TRBV7-7	TRBJ2-3	-	CASSVDGQTDTQYF
TRBV5-1	TRBJ2-1	-	CASSLGLAGGPKQFF
TRBV6-5	TRBJ2-7	-	CASSPRNRGLYEQYF
TRBV6-5	TRBJ2-7	-	CASNPGAGDYEQYF
TRBV19	TRBJ1-5	-	CASSLEGKGQPQHF
TRBV14	TRBJ1-2	-	CASSPTGTYGYTF
TRBV5-1	TRBJ2-7	-	CASGRTSGPYEQYF
TRBV2	TRBJ2-7	-	CASHSGPGGYEQYF
TRBV6-5	TRBJ2-1	-	CASSYSPVLPYNEQFF
TRBV6-1	TRBJ1-2	-	CASTVDRDYGYTF
TRBV2	TRBJ2-3	-	CAGQGDRAPDTQYF
TRBV11-2	TRBJ2-1	-	CASSLQLAGRNEQFF
TRBV9	TRBJ1-2	-	CASSVGTGTSYGYTF
TRBV27	TRBJ2-7	-	CASSPTGGFAYEQYF
TRBV25-1	TRBJ1-2	few	CASSPTGVRYGYTF
TRBV7-2	TRBJ2-5	-	CASSLGSSGMGGTQYF
TRBV25-1	TRBJ2-7	-	CASSAGQGSYEQYF
TRBV27	TRBJ1-2	once	CANRQGMSYGYTF
TRBV11-2	TRBJ1-1	-	CASSPSLRVFAAFF
TRBV5-1	TRBJ2-2	-	CASSRGTKNTGELFF
TRBV7-2	TRBJ1-4	-	CASSPQGGGEKLFF
TRBV10-3	TRBJ1-3	few	CAISAGLGPGNTIYF
TRBV11-3	TRBJ2-2	-	CASSLDAMGQGGSGELFF
TRBV9	TRBJ2-7	-	CASSEGQGPSYEQYF
TRBV2	TRBJ2-4	-	CASSPNRGSIGNIQYF
TRBV21-1	TRBJ2-7	-	CASSNGPSGSYEQYF
TRBV10-1	TRBJ2-7	-	CASSEGLGAYEQYF
TRBV30	TRBJ2-1	-	CAWKVPGGWNPPRDEQFF
TRBV19	TRBJ2-7	few	CASASRAGTGGGEQYF
TRBV5-4	-	-	CASSLPANEQYF
TRBV6-6	TRBJ2-5	-	CASSYSQGQETQYF
TRBV7-2	TRBJ2-3	-	CASSRGTSSGDTQYF
TRBV4-2	TRBJ2-7	-	CASSQTGQTSYEQYF